A single sample is the source of the 27 T cell receptor beta chains below, sequenced in a study of shared clonotypes between healthy human individuals (TCRdb year 2020). The library was prepared using the immunoSEQ multiplex PCR assay. TCRdb retrieved this table from immuneACCESS and kept in-frame rearrangements only. Not all clones are present; in checked studies, unresolved V genes account for under half, and no reason is known for the remainder. In all, the sample holds about 2.4 million clones, and over 85% of those were seen once. The top ten clones comprise around 0.4% of the sample. Sequencing input: naive CD4+ T cells from PBMCs. The cell subset or site label corresponds to: CD45RA+ positively selected. These receptors came from a man aged 18 to 29 in good health. Some clones in this sample may be carry-over from other donors' samples.

The V gene is TRBV2, the J gene TRBJ2-5; 8 nucleotides line up with TRBD2. J was trimmed by 7 bases and V by 3 bases; bases with no gene match: 7. This CDR3 has 14 amino acids. CDR1 and CDR2 from the germline V gene are SNHLY and FYNNEI. The CDR3 coding sequence is TGTGCCAGCAGTGAGCTGGCGGGAGGACTGACCCAGTACTTC. It translates to CASSELAGGLTQYF.

Turning to this clone: The sample has other DNA sequences that encode this CDR3 too. The CDR3 DNA sequence: TGCGCCAGCAGCTTGGGAACTAGGCAAGAGACCCAGTACTTC. Encoded protein: CASSLGTRQETQYF. V is TRBV5-1 and J is TRBJ2-5; D possibly corresponds to TRBD2 (5 bases). The germline V gene has CDR1 SGHRS and CDR2 YFSETQ. This CDR3 is built from 14 residues. Trimming left V 0 bases short and J 2 bases short, with 8 bases between.

This chain joins TRBV10-2 and TRBJ1-5; D ambiguous. The CDR3 has 13 amino acids. Per the germline V gene, CDR1 is WSHSY and CDR2 is SAAADI. Deletions cut 5 bases from V and 4 bases from J, with 9 bases between. Here the CDR3 reads CASSLYGNQPQHF. In DNA form, the CDR3 reads TGCGCCAGCAGTCTTTACGGGAATCAGCCCCAGCATTTT.

This clone was detected only once. The CDR3 nucleotides are TGTGCCAGTAGTTCCTCAGCGGGGGCGTTAGGCTACACCTTC. Translated, it gives CASSSSAGALGYTF. V and J are TRBV19 and TRBJ1-2, with TRBD1 as a possible D gene (6 bases). The CDR3 has 14 amino acids. Germline V lookup: CDR1 LNHDA, CDR2 SQIVND (reference sequence). Trimming took off 5 bases at V and 8 bases at J, with 18 bases between the two ends.

The chain joins TRBV15 to TRBJ1-4; a possible D gene is TRBD1 (5 bases). CDR1 LNHNV and CDR2 YYDKDF come from the germline V gene (reference sequence). The CDR3 runs 15 residues. Trimming pared 0 bases from V and 8 bases from J, leaving 13 bases between. The CDR3, as DNA: TGTGCCACCAGCAGAGATCCGGGGGGAAGCGAAAAACTGTTTTTT. Its translation is CATSRDPGGSEKLFF.

The CDR3 reads CASSLISSHEQYF. DNA for the CDR3: TGCGCCAGCAGCTTAATCAGCAGCCACGAGCAGTACTTC. The chain carries TRBV5-1 and TRBJ2-7; no reliable D call. The length of the CDR3 is 13 residues. The V end was cut by 2 bases, the J end by 5 bases, with 11 bases between. CDR1 and CDR2 from the germline V gene are SGHRS and YFSETQ.

V gene TRBV7-3 combines with J gene TRBJ2-3; D ambiguous. V lost 5 bases and J 0 bases, leaving 12 bases between the germline ends. Germline CDR1 and CDR2: SGHTA and FQGTGA. This CDR3 contains 15 residues. CDR3 nucleotide sequence: TGTGCCAGCAGCCTCGACGGGTGGAGCACAGATACGCAGTATTTT. This gives the protein CASSLDGWSTDTQYF.

The chain links TRBV5-1 to TRBJ2-1; possibly TRBD2 for D (5 bases). There are 14 residues in the CDR3. The V end was cut by 0 bases, the J end by 8 bases, with 12 bases between. CDR1 is SGHRS and CDR2 is YFSETQ in the germline V gene. CDR3 amino acids: CASSLGGSNHEQFF. CDR3 bases: TGCGCCAGCAGCTTGGGAGGGAGTAACCATGAGCAGTTCTTC.

The rearrangement links TRBV5-8 to TRBJ2-3; 7 bases agree with TRBD1. Trimming at V came to 0 bases and at J to 4 bases, leaving 5 bases not matched to a gene. Germline V gene sequence: CDR1 SGHTS, CDR2 YDEGEE. This CDR3 is 15 amino acids long. The CDR3 region is CASSLALRGSDTQYF. The CDR3 coding sequence is TGTGCCAGCAGCTTGGCCCTCAGGGGGTCAGATACGCAGTATTTT.

This clone was recorded only once. This chain connects TRBV4-1 to TRBJ2-1; D might be TRBD1 or TRBD2, each matching 5 bases. Germline V gene sequence: CDR1 MGHRA, CDR2 YSYEKL. There are 16 residues in the CDR3. V shed 2 bases and J shed 7 bases, with 18 bases lying between them. The DNA for the CDR3 is TGCGCCAGCAGCCAACCCCACGGGGCCGGAGATAATGAGCAGTTCTTC. It yields the protein CASSQPHGAGDNEQFF.

The chain recombines TRBV5-1 with TRBJ1-3; TRBD1 aligns across 7 bases. The CDR3 spans 16 residues. CDR1 SGHRS and CDR2 YFSETQ come from the germline V gene. Germline trimming cut 0 bases from V and 0 bases from J; bases unmatched to any gene: 3. CDR3 sequence: CASSLVGQLSGNTIYF. For the CDR3, the DNA is TGCGCCAGCAGCTTGGTGGGACAGCTCTCTGGAAACACCATATATTTT.

The chain has TRBV11-3 and TRBJ2-3; D is perhaps TRBD1 (6 bases). Trimming cost V 5 bases and J 3 bases, with 18 bases left between them. This CDR3 has 16 residues. Germline-derived CDR1 and CDR2 are SGHNT and YENEEA. CDR3 bases: TGTGCCAGCAGCCGTATTAGTGGGGGCGAAACAGATACGCAGTATTTT. Protein product: CASSRISGGETDTQYF.

This clone was seen only once. V usage is TRBV7-8 and J usage is TRBJ2-1; 7 bases map to TRBD2. Germline V gives CDR1 SGHVS, CDR2 FQNEAQ. Germline trimming cut 5 bases from V and 2 bases from J; bases unmatched to any gene: 9. This CDR3 is built from 16 residues. CDR3 amino acids: CASSLNPSGTYNEQFF. For the CDR3, the DNA is TGTGCCAGCAGCCTTAACCCAAGCGGGACCTACAATGAGCAGTTCTTC.

The chain links TRBV28 to TRBJ2-7; 9 bases agree with TRBD2. The CDR3 sequence is 16 residues long. Germline loops: CDR1 MDHEN, CDR2 SYDVKM. Unmatched junction bases numbered 11, after V lost 6 bases and J lost 2 bases. For the CDR3, the DNA is TGTGCCAGCAGCGTAGCGGGAGCACCTCCCCCCTACGAGCAGTACTTC. Residues: CASSVAGAPPPYEQYF. Using reference TRBV28 and TRBJ2-7 for the parts outside the CDR3, the full variable domain is DVKVTQSSRYLVKRTGEKVFLECVQDMDHENMFWYRQDPGLGLRLIYFSYDVKMKEKGDIPEGYSVSREKKERFSLILESASTNQTSMYLCASSVAGAPPPYEQYFGPGTRLTVT.

This chain uses TRBV18 with TRBJ1-2, with D possibly TRBD1 on 6 matching bases. Trimming cost V 3 bases and J 0 bases, with 8 bases left between them. The germline CDR1 and CDR2 sequences are KGHSH and LQKENI. The CDR3 length is 14 residues. In DNA form, the CDR3 reads TGTGCCAGCTCACCGGACAGCCCTAACTATGGCTACACCTTC. Translating gives CASSPDSPNYGYTF. The complete variable domain, with remaining parts taken from reference TRBV18 and TRBJ1-2, reads NAGVMQNPRHLVRRRGQEARLRCSPMKGHSHVYWYRQLPEEGLKFMVYLQKENIIDESGMPKERFSAEFPKEGPSILRIQQVVRGDSAAYFCASSPDSPNYGYTFGSGTRLTVV.

This clone was found once. V and J are TRBV2 and TRBJ2-7, with 8 bases identical to TRBD1. The ends lost 3 bases at V and 1 base at J; junction bases unmatched: 14. CDR1 is SNHLY and CDR2 is FYNNEI in the germline V gene. This CDR3 comprises 18 residues. This CDR3 is CASSDPGGKSSGSYEQYF. The CDR3 bases are TGTGCCAGCAGTGATCCAGGGGGCAAAAGCAGTGGGTCCTACGAGCAGTACTTC.

The chain joins TRBV6-5 to TRBJ1-1; a possible D gene is TRBD1 (5 bases). Germline CDR1 is MNHEY and CDR2 is SVGAGI. CDR3 length: 14 residues. Trimming pared 8 bases from V and 4 bases from J, leaving 17 bases between. The CDR3 coding sequence is TGTGCCAGCGGGGGTGGGGTCGGAGCCACTGAAGCTTTCTTT. Translating it yields CASGGGVGATEAFF.

This clone was seen just once. The chain links TRBV9 to TRBJ1-5; D might be TRBD1 (6 bases). Per the germline V gene, CDR1 is SGDLS and CDR2 is YYNGEE. Deletions cut 1 base from V and 6 bases from J, with 17 bases between. The CDR3 spans 16 residues. CDR3 region: CASSVLSGQLGQPQHF. The CDR3 bases are TGTGCCAGCAGCGTACTTTCTGGACAGCTGGGTCAGCCCCAGCATTTT.

This clone was observed once. Other DNA variants within this sample encode the same CDR3. V and J are TRBV7-2 and TRBJ1-4, with TRBD1 matching 8 bases. This CDR3 region has 15 residues. V shed 2 bases and J 3 bases; nucleotides not matched to a gene: 2. Looked up from germline, CDR1 is SGHTA and CDR2 is FQGNSA. CDR3 in DNA: TGTGCCAGCAGCTTACAGGGGGCGGCTAATGAAAAACTGTTTTTT. The encoded protein is CASSLQGAANEKLFF.

In the case of this clone: The identical CDR3 is also encoded by other nucleotide sequences in the sample. The chain recombines TRBV5-1 with TRBJ2-2, with 11 bases that match TRBD2. The V segment lost 2 bases and the J segment 6 bases; nucleotides outside the gene matches: 3. Germline V gives CDR1 SGHRS, CDR2 YFSETQ. The CDR3 extends over 15 amino acids. The CDR3 DNA reads TGCGCCAGCAGCTTACTAGCGGGAGCGGCCGGGGAGCTGTTTTTT. Residues: CASSLLAGAAGELFF.

The chain employs TRBV18 and TRBJ1-6; TRBD1 might be the D (5 bases). Trimming removed 0 bases from V and 8 bases from J, with 8 bases in between. This CDR3 region has 14 residues. The V gene's germline CDR1 is KGHSH and CDR2 LQKENI. CDR3 nucleotides: TGTGCCAGCTCACCACCGGGGGGTTATTCACCCCTCCACTTT. It encodes CASSPPGGYSPLHF.

The chain couples TRBV7-2 to TRBJ2-2; the D is unclear. CDR3 size: 15 residues. Trimming removed 2 bases at V and 5 bases at J, with 12 bases between. Germline CDR1 is SGHTA and CDR2 is FQGNSA. The CDR3 spells CASSLLTWYTGELFF. CDR3 bases: TGTGCCAGCAGCTTACTGACATGGTATACCGGGGAGCTGTTTTTT.

The CDR3 reads CASSYSTLYGYTF. CDR3 DNA: TGTGCCAGCAGTTACTCGACGTTATATGGCTACACCTTC. The chain uses TRBV6-5 and TRBJ1-2; D is undetermined. The CDR3 contains 13 residues. Per the germline V gene, CDR1 is MNHEY and CDR2 is SVGAGI. The germline V and J ends were trimmed by 0 bases and 5 bases, with 7 bases remaining between them.

The chain uses TRBV6-5 and TRBJ1-1; 8 nucleotides match TRBD1. The ends lost 6 bases at V and 11 bases at J; junction bases unmatched: 11. The CDR3 length is 13 residues. CDR1 MNHEY and CDR2 SVGAGI come from the germline V gene. CDR3 DNA: TGTGCCAGCAGCTCCACAGGGGGGGTTGGGGCTTTCTTT. Translated: CASSSTGGVGAFF.

V gene TRBV9 combines with J gene TRBJ2-3, with no clear D. CDR1 and CDR2 from the germline V gene are SGDLS and YYNGEE. V was cut by 0 bases and J by 2 bases, with 10 bases left in between. The CDR3 extends over 15 amino acids. CDR3 region: CASSVASLDTDTQYF. CDR3 sequence (DNA): TGTGCCAGCAGCGTAGCTTCCCTAGACACAGATACGCAGTATTTT. The variable domain in full, completed from reference TRBV9 and TRBJ2-3, reads DSGVTQTPKHLITATGQRVTLRCSPRSGDLSVYWYQQSLDQGLQFLIQYYNGEERAKGNILERFSAQQFPDLHSELNLSSLELGDSALYFCASSVASLDTDTQYFGPGTRLTVL.

The V gene is TRBV5-1, the J gene TRBJ1-6; 8 positions match TRBD1. The CDR3 has 17 amino acids. Germline trimming cut 0 bases from V and 5 bases from J; bases unmatched to any gene: 7. Germline assignment: CDR1 SGHRS and CDR2 YFSETQ. In nucleotides, the CDR3 is TGCGCCAGCAGCTTGGGGCCCTCGACAGGGGATAATTCACCCCTCCACTTT. Its protein product is CASSLGPSTGDNSPLHF.

This clone was picked up one time. The chain carries TRBV5-1 and TRBJ2-7, with TRBD1 identical over 7 bases. This CDR3 contains 15 residues. Germline trimming cut 4 bases from V and 0 bases from J; bases unmatched to any gene: 7. Germline loops: CDR1 SGHRS, CDR2 YFSETQ. In DNA form, the CDR3 reads TGCGCCAGCAGCCCCAGGGACAGTAGCTCCTACGAGCAGTACTTC. Amino acid sequence: CASSPRDSSSYEQYF.